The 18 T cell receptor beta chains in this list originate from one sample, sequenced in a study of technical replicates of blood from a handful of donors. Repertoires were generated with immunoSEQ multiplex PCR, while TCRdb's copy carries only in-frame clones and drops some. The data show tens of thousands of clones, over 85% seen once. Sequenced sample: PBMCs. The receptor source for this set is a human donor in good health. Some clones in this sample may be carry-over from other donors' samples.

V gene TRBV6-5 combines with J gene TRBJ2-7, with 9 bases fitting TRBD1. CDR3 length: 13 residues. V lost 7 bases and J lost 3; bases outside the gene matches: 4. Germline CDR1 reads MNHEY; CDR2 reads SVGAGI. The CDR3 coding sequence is TGTGCCAGCATTTCGGGACAGGGCTACGAGCAGTACTTC. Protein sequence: CASISGQGYEQYF.

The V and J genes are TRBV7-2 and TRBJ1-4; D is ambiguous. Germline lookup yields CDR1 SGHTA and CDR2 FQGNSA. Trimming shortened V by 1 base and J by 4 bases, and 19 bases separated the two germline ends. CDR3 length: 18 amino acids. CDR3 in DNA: TGTGCCAGCAGCTTAGTGGGTCGAGGGATGTCGGGTAATGAAAAACTGTTTTTT. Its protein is CASSLVGRGMSGNEKLFF.

The chain's CDR3 is CASSQLIGTGGIDTQYF. In nucleotides, the CDR3 is TGCGCCAGCAGCCAACTGATTGGGACAGGGGGAATAGATACGCAGTATTTT. The gene calls are TRBV4-3 and TRBJ2-3; 11 bases are shared with TRBD1. Trimming removed 2 bases from V and 5 bases from J; junction bases left unmatched: 9. Germline lookup yields CDR1 LGHNA and CDR2 YSLEER. This CDR3 is 17 amino acids long.

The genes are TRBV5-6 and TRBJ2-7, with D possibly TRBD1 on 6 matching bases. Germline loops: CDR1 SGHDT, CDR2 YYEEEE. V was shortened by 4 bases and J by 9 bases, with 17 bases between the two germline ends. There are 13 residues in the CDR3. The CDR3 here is CASSRVPGQGQYF. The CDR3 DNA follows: TGTGCCAGCAGCAGAGTCCCGGGACAAGGGCAGTACTTC.

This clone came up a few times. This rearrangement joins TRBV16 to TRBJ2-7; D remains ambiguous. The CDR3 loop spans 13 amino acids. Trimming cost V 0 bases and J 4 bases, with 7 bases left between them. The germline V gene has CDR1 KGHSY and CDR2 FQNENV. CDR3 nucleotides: TGTGCCAGCAGCCAATCGGTAGTGTACGAGCAGTACTTC. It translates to CASSQSVVYEQYF.

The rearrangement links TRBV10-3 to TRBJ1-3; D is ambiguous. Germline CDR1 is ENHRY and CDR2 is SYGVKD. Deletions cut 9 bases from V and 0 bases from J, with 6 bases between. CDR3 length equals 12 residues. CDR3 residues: CAMRSSGNTIYF. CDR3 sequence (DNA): TGTGCCATGCGGTCCTCTGGAAACACCATATATTTT.

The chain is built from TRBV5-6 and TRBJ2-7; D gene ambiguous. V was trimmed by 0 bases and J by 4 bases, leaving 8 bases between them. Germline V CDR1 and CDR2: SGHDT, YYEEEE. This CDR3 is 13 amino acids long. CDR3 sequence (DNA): TGTGCCAGCAGCTTGGAACAAGATTACGAGCAGTACTTC. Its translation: CASSLEQDYEQYF.

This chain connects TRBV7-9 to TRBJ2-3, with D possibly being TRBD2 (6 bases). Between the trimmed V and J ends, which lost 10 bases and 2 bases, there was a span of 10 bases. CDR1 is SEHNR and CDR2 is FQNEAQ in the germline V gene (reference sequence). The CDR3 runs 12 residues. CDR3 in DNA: TGTGCCACAGCGGGTGACACAGATACGCAGTATTTT. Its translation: CATAGDTDTQYF. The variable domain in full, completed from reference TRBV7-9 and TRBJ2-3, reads DTGVSQNPRHKITKRGQNVTFRCDPISEHNRLYWYRQTLGQGPEFLTYFQNEAQLEKSRLLSDRFSAERPKGSFSTLEIQRTEQGDSAMYLCATAGDTDTQYFGPGTRLTVL.

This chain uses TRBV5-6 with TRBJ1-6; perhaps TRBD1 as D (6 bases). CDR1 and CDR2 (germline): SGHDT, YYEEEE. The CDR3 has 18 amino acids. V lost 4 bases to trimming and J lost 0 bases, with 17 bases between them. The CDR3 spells CASSPLRGGRSYNSPLHF. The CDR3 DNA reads TGTGCCAGCAGCCCACTGAGGGGGGGCCGCTCCTATAATTCACCCCTCCACTTT.

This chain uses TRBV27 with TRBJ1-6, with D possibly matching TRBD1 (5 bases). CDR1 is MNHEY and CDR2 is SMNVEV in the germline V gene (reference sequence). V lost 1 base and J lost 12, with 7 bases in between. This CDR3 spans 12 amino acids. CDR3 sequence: CASSLWGEPLHF. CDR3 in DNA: TGTGCCAGCAGTTTATGGGGGGAACCCCTCCACTTT.

CDR3 protein: CASSVQGASYEQYF. The CDR3 nucleotides are TGTGCCAGCAGTGTGCAGGGGGCTAGTTACGAGCAGTACTTC. V is TRBV2 and J is TRBJ2-7, with TRBD1 matching 8 bases. The junction had 6 bases not matched to a gene; V was cut back by 4 bases and J by 4 bases. Germline assignment: CDR1 SNHLY and CDR2 FYNNEI. This CDR3 comprises 14 residues.

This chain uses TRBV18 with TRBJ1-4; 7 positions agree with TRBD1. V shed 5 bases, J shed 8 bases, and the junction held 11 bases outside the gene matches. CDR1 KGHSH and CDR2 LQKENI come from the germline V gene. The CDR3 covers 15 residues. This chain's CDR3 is CASSSRGLGPEKLFF. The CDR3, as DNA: TGTGCCAGCTCATCGAGGGGGCTAGGTCCGGAAAAACTGTTTTTT.

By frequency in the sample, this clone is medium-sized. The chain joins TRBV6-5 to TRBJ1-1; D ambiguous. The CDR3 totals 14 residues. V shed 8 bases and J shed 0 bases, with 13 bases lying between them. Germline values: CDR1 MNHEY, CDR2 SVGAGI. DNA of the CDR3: TGTGCCAGCCAAAGCGGGCTAATGAACACTGAAGCTTTCTTT. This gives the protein CASQSGLMNTEAFF.

CDR3 region: CASSLNLDQPQHF. Here the CDR3 DNA reads TGCGCCAGCAGCTTAAACTTGGATCAGCCCCAGCATTTT. The chain has TRBV5-1 and TRBJ1-5; D uncertain. The V end was cut by 2 bases, the J end by 5 bases, with 8 bases between. Germline assignment: CDR1 SGHRS and CDR2 YFSETQ. This CDR3 contains 13 residues.

CDR3 in amino acids: CASSFPGAGLDGLDSPLHF. The CDR3 nucleotides are TGTGCCAGCAGTTTCCCTGGCGCAGGGCTGGATGGCTTGGATTCACCCCTCCACTTT. The chain employs TRBV27 and TRBJ1-6; possible D gene TRBD1, 5 bases. The CDR3 is 19 amino acids. Trimming stripped 3 bases from V and 8 bases from J, with 26 bases between. The germline V gene has CDR1 MNHEY and CDR2 SMNVEV (reference sequence).

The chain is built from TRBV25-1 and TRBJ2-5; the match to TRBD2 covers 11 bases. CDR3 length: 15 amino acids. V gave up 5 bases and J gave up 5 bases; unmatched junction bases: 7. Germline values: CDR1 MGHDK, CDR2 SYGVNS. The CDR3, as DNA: TGTGCCAGCAGTAATAGCGGGGGGGCCGGGGAGACCCAGTACTTC. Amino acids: CASSNSGGAGETQYF.

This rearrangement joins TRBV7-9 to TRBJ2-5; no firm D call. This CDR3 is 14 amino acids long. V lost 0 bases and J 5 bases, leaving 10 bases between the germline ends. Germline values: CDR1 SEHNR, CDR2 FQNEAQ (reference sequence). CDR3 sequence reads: CASSLAHIQETQYF. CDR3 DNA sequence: TGTGCCAGCAGCTTAGCCCATATCCAGGAGACCCAGTACTTC.

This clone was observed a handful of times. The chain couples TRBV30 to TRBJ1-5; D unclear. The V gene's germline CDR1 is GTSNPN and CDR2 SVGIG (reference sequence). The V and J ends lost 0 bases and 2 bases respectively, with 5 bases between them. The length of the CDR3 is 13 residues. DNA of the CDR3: TGTGCCTGGAGTGTACGGGGCAATCAGCCCCAGCATTTT. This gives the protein CAWSVRGNQPQHF. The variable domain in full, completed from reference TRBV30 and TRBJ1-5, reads SQTIHQWPATLVQPVGSPLSLECTVEGTSNPNLYWYRQAAGRGLQLLFYSVGIGQISSEVPQNLSASRPQDRQFILSSKKLLLSDSGFYLCAWSVRGNQPQHFGDGTRLSIL.